The sequence of this T cell receptor beta chain was determined in a study of shared clonotypes between healthy human individuals. Study-wide results and limits: The study drew on few donors, limiting represented genetic and exposure-history diversity.

As concerns this clone: The target antigen is unknown.

Assay used: immunoSEQ multiplex PCR; TCRdb lists only in-frame clones, some missing. The table shows millions of clones, with approximately 94% occurring only once. Germline V gene lookup returns CDR1 SEHNR and CDR2 FQNEAQ (reference sequence). The CDR3 is 14 amino acids. V shed 5 bases, J shed 10 bases, and the junction held 10 bases outside the gene matches. The chain uses TRBV7-9 and TRBJ2-1; 8 bases agree with TRBD2. Sequencing used naive CD4+ T cells sorted from blood. Subset of the sample: CD45RA+ positively selected. The receptor was isolated from a man aged 18-30 years in good health. In nucleotides, the CDR3 is TGTGCCAGCAGCCGGGGACTAGAATGGCGCGAGCAGTTCTTC. It translates to CASSRGLEWREQFF.